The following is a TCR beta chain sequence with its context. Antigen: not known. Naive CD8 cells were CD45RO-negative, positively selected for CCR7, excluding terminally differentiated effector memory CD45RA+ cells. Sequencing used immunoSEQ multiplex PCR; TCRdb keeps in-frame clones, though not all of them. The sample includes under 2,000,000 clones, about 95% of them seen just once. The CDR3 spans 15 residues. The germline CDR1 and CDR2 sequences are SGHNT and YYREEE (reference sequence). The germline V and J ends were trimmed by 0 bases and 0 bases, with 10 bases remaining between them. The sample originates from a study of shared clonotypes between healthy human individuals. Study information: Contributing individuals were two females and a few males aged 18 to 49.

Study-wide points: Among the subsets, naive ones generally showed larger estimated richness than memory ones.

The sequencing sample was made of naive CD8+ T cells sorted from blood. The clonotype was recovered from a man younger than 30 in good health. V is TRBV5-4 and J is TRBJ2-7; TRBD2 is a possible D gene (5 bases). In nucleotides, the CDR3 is TGTGCCAGCAGCTTGGGAGAGGGCGTCTCCTACGAGCAGTACTTC. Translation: CASSLGEGVSYEQYF.